This TCR beta chain was recorded in a study of blood T cell repertoires in COVID-19. On the study more broadly: Samples representing acute and convalescent COVID-19 were sourced from the United States, Italy and Spain. The analysed material was cDNA or gDNA that came from T cells, B-cell-depleted T cells, or PBMCs.

Per the authors' pipeline: Reference gene primer amplification gave nucleated cell count estimates. Repertoires were generated with immunoSEQ multiplex PCR, while TCRdb's copy carries only in-frame clones and drops some. Clone size and V and J calls were adopted from that table, with D and trimming inferred from the DNA. The table has 100,000 to 150,000 clones, around four fifths seen once. The CDR3 loop spans 17 amino acids. This sequence was found in a man older than 75 with COVID-19, enrolled during active disease. Specimen: peripheral blood. This sequence joins TRBV21-1 and TRBJ1-5; whether TRBD1, the table's D call, matches the DNA was not checked. TRBV21-1 is termed a pseudogene. CDR3 DNA sequence: TGTGCCAGCAGCAAAGTAAAGGGACAGAAGAGCAATCAGCCCCAGCATTTT. Translation gives CASSKVKGQKSNQPQHF.